This T cell receptor beta chain was identified during a study of T cell responses to AZD1222 COVID-19 vaccine (dated by TCRdb to 2020 to 2023). About the study as a whole: AZD1222 recipients given second doses at about 4 weeks or at about 12 weeks were pooled, since spike-specific TCR depth and breadth were not found to differ between the two schedules. Trial participants were enrolled by age into subgroups of 18-55, 56-69 and 70-plus years, and around 150, 29 and 61 TCR-sequenced participants, respectively, were included in these subgroups. A total of about 230 trial participants underwent TCR sequencing, of whom 207 received two doses of AZD1222 and around 26 received two doses of the MenACWY control vaccine.

This clone was picked up a small number of times. Its antigen specificity is not known. The sample holds no much larger clone one base away, and base qualities are not on file. CDR1 GTSNPN and CDR2 SVGIG were looked up in the germline V gene (reference sequence). The CDR3 goes from the cysteine to the phenylalanine over 15 residues. Only the CDR3 part of the read is kept: 45 bases, read in frame from the first base. Unmatched junction bases come to 17, with V trimmed by 4 bases and J by 12 bases. The CDR3 regions of human TCRbeta chains were subjected to immunosequencing. Processing in the source paper ran as follows. TCRs in the repertoires were compared against a reference library of SARS-CoV-2-specific TCRs that had been generated with the MIRA antigen-specificity platform. Breadth meant the fraction of unique TCRs that were SARS-CoV-2-associated, whereas depth meant the fraction of total T cells that were SARS-CoV-2-associated. Using the MIRA data, each spike-specific TCR was mapped to the spike region that the TCR reacts to and placed in a CD4 or CD8 class. Log10-transformed breadth and depth values were compared by one-way ANOVA with Sidak's multiple comparisons tests. In its TCRdb copy, this immuneACCESS table keeps in-frame sequences only and misses some clones. Where compared with another copy, unresolved V genes explain less than half of these, and the others have no known cause. That table gives V, J and clone size, and the DNA gave D and trimming. Counted in this sample were about 130,000 clones; 89% of them appeared once. The ten largest account for around 4% of the sample.

Read against the paper, the sample's time point label means: baseline before first vaccination. Samples from vaccinated people were obtained from the UK trials COV001 and COV002, which included a single-blind randomized controlled phase 2/3 trial of AZD1222 (ChAdOx1 nCoV-19) in healthy adults. For TCRbeta chain sequencing, PBMC samples were collected from trial participants at day 0 and at day 28 after the second dose. Study-wide findings and limitations: CD4 TCRs associated with the vaccine covered the entire spike protein, and the dominant responses were in regions 160-218 and 743-854. Because no day 14 peak-response samples were available, repertoires were characterized only after the peak T cell response. Participants were mostly white British, with more females than males. The authors suggested clonal diversity may have been underestimated. Spike-specific TCR breadth and depth rose significantly after two AZD1222 doses compared with day 0 and with MenACWY recipients. In the small 56-69-year group, the increase in depth fell short of significance, most likely because of low power. Conclusions about previously exposed vaccinees were limited because only a handful of AZD1222 recipients were SARS-CoV-2 seropositive at baseline. Nearly half of unique spike-specific TCRs reportedly recognized epitopes outside regions mutated in the B.1.351 and B.1.1.7 variants.

The sequencing used peripheral blood, collected on day 0 of AZD1222 vaccination. The clonotype was recovered from an adult in good health. This chain is built from TRBV30 and TRBJ2-1; 8 bases in between match TRBD2. The CDR3 here reads CAWTAPLRGGRRQFF. The DNA sequence is as follows: TGTGCCTGGACTGCCCCCCTCAGAGGCGGGAGGCGGCAGTTCTTC.